This is a list of T cell receptor beta chains from one sample in a study of human T cells and chemical hapten exposure. Each CDR3 protein is one row after TCRdb ran MiXCR on the RACE reads. The sample shows around 330,000 distinct CDR3 sequences, around 5% of them seen only once. The source was whole blood, collected in connection with sensitization to the hapten diphenylcyclopropenone (DPC). The receptors come from a woman aged 18-35 years with alopecia areata. Some clones in this sample may be carry-over from other donors' samples. The CDR3 runs from the conserved cysteine through the conserved F or W. A D gene is named only where the DNA matches it firmly. Size tells how often a clone was seen (once, few, many) or the class of an expanded clone, and some rows leave it out.

J,D,V,size,CDR3,DNA
TRBJ1-1,-,TRBV7-9,many,CASSLGRASEAFF,TGTGCCAGCAGCTTAGGCAGGGCAAGTGAAGCTTTCTTT
TRBJ2-7,TRBD1,TRBV6-5,many,CASSSAYRDSRLRF,TGTGCCAGCAGTTCGGCCTACCGGGACAGTCGCCTCCGCTTC
TRBJ1-2,-,TRBV29-1,few,CSVADPYGYTF,TGCAGCGTTGCCGACCCTTATGGCTACACCTTC
TRBJ2-3,TRBD2,TRBV4-3,many,CASSPKGAGGPDTQYF,TGCGCCAGCAGCCCAAAAGGGGCGGGGGGGCCAGATACGCAGTATTTT
TRBJ2-7,TRBD1,TRBV5-1,-,CASQIGQGDEQYF,TGCGCCAGCCAAATTGGACAGGGGGACGAGCAGTACTTC
TRBJ1-5,-,TRBV2,few,CASSARGNQPQHF,TGTGCCAGCAGTGCCCGGGGCAATCAGCCCCAGCATTTT
TRBJ1-1,-,TRBV27,few,CASSSGGWGPEAFF,TGTGCCAGCAGTTCTGGGGGCTGGGGGCCCGAAGCTTTCTTT
TRBJ2-1,-,TRBV4-3,few,CASSQDGVIEQFF,TGCGCCAGCAGCCAAGATGGGGTGATCGAGCAGTTCTTC
TRBJ2-5,-,TRBV7-2,-,CASSPYGQETQYF,TGTGCCAGCAGCCCTTATGGGCAAGAGACCCAGTACTTC
TRBJ1-2,TRBD1,TRBV20-1,-,CSALRPGTGFGYTF,TGCAGTGCTCTGAGACCCGGGACAGGGTTCGGCTACACCTTC
TRBJ1-1,-,TRBV12-3/TRBV12-4,few,CASTRQDLNTEAFF,TGTGCCAGCACCCGACAGGACTTGAACACTGAAGCTTTCTTT
TRBJ2-5,-,TRBV5-6,many,CASSQRLTDIQETQYF,TGTGCCAGCAGCCAACGCCTGACAGATATACAAGAGACCCAGTACTTC
TRBJ1-5,-,TRBV25-1,many,CASSELRVNQPQHF,TGTGCCAGCAGTGAATTGAGGGTCAATCAGCCCCAGCATTTT
TRBJ1-2,-,TRBV10-3,many,CAISESSDGGYTF,TGTGCCATCAGTGAGTCGTCCGACGGCGGCTACACCTTC
TRBJ1-1,-,TRBV7-9,-,CASSPIPEAFF,TGTGCCAGCAGCCCCATCCCAGAAGCTTTCTTT
TRBJ1-1,-,TRBV4-2,few,CASSQDFRPDTEAFF,TGTGCCAGCAGCCAAGATTTCCGACCGGACACTGAAGCTTTCTTT
TRBJ2-3,-,TRBV6-1,few,CASSYYRASTDTQYF,TGTGCCAGCAGTTATTACAGGGCTAGCACAGATACGCAGTATTTT
TRBJ1-1,TRBD1,TRBV7-2,few,CASSWTGDFTEAFF,TGTGCCAGCAGCTGGACAGGGGATTTCACTGAAGCTTTCTTT
TRBJ1-2,-,TRBV12-3/TRBV12-4,-,CASSPSPTGNQDGYTF,TGTGCCAGCAGTCCCTCCCCCACAGGGAATCAGGATGGCTACACCTTC
TRBJ1-5,TRBD1,TRBV5-1,-,CASSEGTGRGPQHF,TGCGCCAGCAGCGAAGGGACAGGGCGGGGGCCCCAGCATTTT
TRBJ2-2,-,TRBV5-1,-,CASSLDAGNTGELFF,TGCGCCAGCAGCTTGGATGCCGGCAACACCGGGGAGCTGTTTTTT
TRBJ2-7,-,TRBV5-1,many,CASSLVVSQSYEQYF,TGCGCCAGCAGCTTGGTTGTCTCACAGAGCTACGAGCAGTACTTC
TRBJ1-2,-,TRBV20-1,-,CSEGNGYTF,TGCAGTGAGGGGAATGGCTACACCTTC
TRBJ2-3,-,TRBV5-5,-,CASSSSPQGSTDTQYF,TGTGCCAGCAGCTCCTCCCCCCAGGGGAGCACAGATACGCAGTATTTT
TRBJ2-1,TRBD2,TRBV4-2,few,CASSHIAGGGLNEQFF,TGTGCCAGCAGCCACATAGCGGGGGGTGGTTTGAATGAGCAGTTCTTC
TRBJ1-4,TRBD1,TRBV7-9,-,CASSPGTGGNEKLFF,TGTGCCAGCAGCCCCGGGACAGGGGGAAATGAAAAACTGTTTTTT
TRBJ2-3,-,TRBV4-2,many,CASSQENGGLPRRDTQYF,TGTGCCAGCAGCCAAGAAAACGGCGGACTACCTCGACGAGATACGCAGTATTTT
TRBJ2-3,-,TRBV12-3/TRBV12-4,many,CASSLRHASTDTQYF,TGTGCCAGCAGTTTACGTCACGCTAGCACAGATACGCAGTATTTT
TRBJ2-7,-,TRBV13,many,CASSHTGRGSLSYEQYF,TGTGCCAGCAGCCATACCGGACGGGGATCCCTTTCCTACGAGCAGTACTTC
TRBJ1-1,TRBD1,TRBV5-6,many,CASSFSSGTANTEAFF,TGTGCCAGCAGCTTCAGTTCCGGGACAGCGAACACTGAAGCTTTCTTT
TRBJ2-1,TRBD2,TRBV29-1,-,CSVEGRLAETYNEQFF,TGCAGCGTTGAAGGTAGGCTAGCGGAGACCTACAATGAGCAGTTCTTC
TRBJ1-2,TRBD1,TRBV10-3,few,CAISEGDRGTYTF,TGTGCCATCAGTGAGGGGGACAGGGGGACCTACACCTTC
TRBJ1-2,-,TRBV29-1,many,CSALREDGYTF,TGCAGCGCTCTGAGGGAGGATGGCTACACCTTC
TRBJ1-2,-,TRBV28,many,CASSLEANYGYTF,TGTGCCAGCAGTTTAGAGGCGAACTATGGCTACACCTTC
TRBJ1-4,-,TRBV6-5,-,CASKVATNEKLFF,TGTGCCAGCAAGGTCGCAACTAATGAAAAACTGTTTTTT
TRBJ2-2,TRBD2,TRBV3-1,many,CASSNPAFSGGGTGELFF,TGTGCCAGCAGCAATCCCGCCTTTAGCGGGGGTGGAACCGGGGAGCTGTTTTTT
TRBJ1-1,-,TRBV24-1,many,CATSDPAGEGQNTEAFF,TGTGCCACCAGTGACCCCGCTGGGGAGGGACAGAACACTGAAGCTTTCTTT
TRBJ2-7,TRBD1,TRBV28,few,CASSTDREGVYEQYF,TGTGCCAGCAGCACAGACAGGGAAGGAGTCTACGAGCAGTACTTC
TRBJ1-5,TRBD1,TRBV2,-,CASSEEGAHQPQHF,TGTGCCAGCAGTGAGGAGGGGGCGCATCAGCCCCAGCATTTT
TRBJ2-7,TRBD2,TRBV5-6,few,CASSWMGTRGHEQYF,TGTGCCAGCAGCTGGATGGGGACTAGAGGTCACGAGCAGTACTTC
TRBJ1-3,TRBD1,TRBV7-3,few,CASSPGGNSGNTIYF,TGTGCCAGCAGCCCAGGGGGTAACTCTGGAAACACCATATATTTT
TRBJ1-1,-,TRBV12-3/TRBV12-4,many,CASRQGYTEAFF,TGTGCCAGCAGACAGGGCTACACTGAAGCTTTCTTT
TRBJ1-4,-,TRBV5-4,few,CASSLGLRATNEKLFF,TGTGCCAGCAGCTTGGGGCTCCGTGCAACTAATGAAAAACTGTTTTTT
TRBJ1-1,-,TRBV12-3/TRBV12-4,-,CASSRGGDPEAFF,TGTGCCAGCAGTCGCGGGGGGGACCCTGAAGCTTTCTTT
TRBJ1-4,-,TRBV7-9,many,CASSRPGAANEKLFF,TGTGCCAGCAGCCGTCCAGGGGCGGCTAATGAAAAACTGTTTTTT
TRBJ1-3,TRBD1,TRBV7-6,few,CASSRGQGTLGNTIYF,TGTGCCAGCAGCAGAGGACAGGGAACGCTTGGAAACACCATATATTTT
TRBJ1-1,-,TRBV6-6,few,CASSLGDWAPDTEAFF,TGTGCCAGCAGTCTAGGAGATTGGGCTCCGGACACTGAAGCTTTCTTT
TRBJ1-5,-,TRBV2,few,CASRRGGNQPQHF,TGTGCCAGCAGGAGGGGGGGCAATCAGCCCCAGCATTTT